One and the same sample provided the 8 T cell receptor beta chains below, sequenced in a study of blood T cell repertoires in COVID-19. TCRdb's table, derived via immunoSEQ multiplex PCR, lists solely in-frame clones and lacks some. The table lists approximately 240,000 clones, roughly 84% of them singletons. The sample comprised peripheral blood. These receptors all stem from a man in his fifties who had recovered from COVID-19.

The chain has TRBV4-2 and TRBJ1-1; D call uncertain. The CDR3 runs to 15 residues. The V end was cut by 0 bases, the J end by 3 bases, with 11 bases between. Germline V gives CDR1 LGHNA, CDR2 YNFKEQ. The CDR3 loop reads CASSQESWSDTEAFF. CDR3 DNA sequence: TGTGCCAGCAGCCAAGAGTCGTGGAGCGACACTGAAGCTTTCTTT.

This chain connects TRBV28 to TRBJ1-2; D remains unclear. CDR1 and CDR2 from the germline V gene are MDHEN and SYDVKM. Trimming took 6 bases from V and 4 from J, leaving 15 bases between them. CDR3 length equals 14 residues. The CDR3 coding sequence is TGTGCCAGCAGGACGCCGGGAGGAGGCTATGGCTACACCTTC. This translates into CASRTPGGGYGYTF.

This clone came up once. The chain employs TRBV6-5 and TRBJ2-3; 9 bases align to TRBD2. The CDR3 contains 16 residues. J was trimmed by 6 bases and V by 2 bases; bases with no gene match: 9. The germline gives CDR1 MNHEY, CDR2 SVGAGI. In nucleotides, the CDR3 is TGTGCCAGCAGTTACGGGGCTAGCGGGAAAGCTGATACGCAGTATTTT. Translation: CASSYGASGKADTQYF.

This sequence joins TRBV24-1 and TRBJ2-3, with D tentatively TRBD2 (5 bases). The CDR3 runs to 17 residues. Germline CDR1 is KGHDR and CDR2 is SFDVKD. V was shortened by 1 base and J by 3 bases, with 16 bases between the two germline ends. For the CDR3, the DNA is TGTGCCACCAGTGATTTTGGAGCGGTGGTTGGTACAGATACGCAGTATTTT. It encodes CATSDFGAVVGTDTQYF.

The chain combines TRBV9 with TRBJ2-1; 11 positions agree with TRBD2. This CDR3 is 17 amino acids long. V was pared by 2 bases and J by 5 bases, with 9 bases of the junction left unmatched. The germline V gene has CDR1 SGDLS and CDR2 YYNGEE. The DNA of the CDR3 is TGTGCCAGCAGCGTCGGGCCTAGCGGGAGGATCGACAATGAGCAGTTCTTC. Encoded protein: CASSVGPSGRIDNEQFF.

A few counts support this clone. CDR3 nucleotide sequence: TGTGCCAGCAGTCCCCCGGGGACAGGGCGTAACAATGAGCAGTTCTTC. It yields the protein CASSPPGTGRNNEQFF. The chain is built from TRBV2 and TRBJ2-1; TRBD1 aligns across 9 bases. The CDR3 contains 16 residues. Germline CDR1 reads SNHLY; CDR2 reads FYNNEI. The junction had 10 bases not matched to a gene; V was cut back by 5 bases and J by 5 bases.

The chain combines TRBV6-5 with TRBJ2-1; 7 nucleotides line up with TRBD1. CDR3 size: 15 residues. Germline CDR1 is MNHEY and CDR2 is SVGAGI. J was trimmed by 6 bases and V by 0 bases; bases with no gene match: 5. CDR3 sequence: CASSYSRTGPNEQFF. CDR3 in DNA: TGTGCCAGCAGTTACTCAAGGACAGGTCCCAATGAGCAGTTCTTC.

The gene calls are TRBV28 and TRBJ1-5; D is uncertain. CDR1 is MDHEN and CDR2 is SYDVKM in the germline V gene. The length of the CDR3 is 11 residues. Trimming removed 6 bases from V and 6 bases from J, with 6 bases in between. The CDR3, as DNA: TGTGCCAGCAGCTCTTTTCAGCCCCAGCATTTT. Its translation: CASSSFQPQHF.